The rows below give T cell receptor beta chains drawn from one sample of a study of chemoradiotherapy in HPV16-positive cancers. Method: immunoSEQ multiplex PCR; TCRdb's copy keeps in-frame clones and lacks some. This sample has more than 30,000 clones, with roughly 87% found just once. The material sequenced was blood, taken from a patient who underwent chemoradiotherapy. The receptors derive from a human donor with HPV-associated anogenital cancer. The CDR3 runs from the conserved cysteine through the conserved F or W. The order of the fields is V gene, J gene, CDR3 length, clone size, D gene, CDR3 protein, CDR3 DNA. The D gene is left open where the match is weak. Some rows mark clone size as missing; the rest say once, few, many or name a class of expanded clone.

TRBV7-9	TRBJ2-6	15	NA	NA	CASSTVNSGANVLTF	TGTGCCAGCAGCACAGTGAACTCTGGGGCCAACGTCCTGACTTTC
TRBV11-2	TRBJ2-1	12	NA	NA	CASSLVAREQFF	TGTGCCAGCAGCTTAGTCGCGCGTGAGCAGTTCTTC
TRBV5-6	TRBJ2-7	15	NA	TRBD1	CASSLGDRGAPTQYF	TGTGCCAGCAGCTTGGGCGACAGGGGCGCCCCTACACAGTACTTC
TRBV13	TRBJ1-6	16	NA	NA	CASSLGSAGRVSPLHF	TGTGCCAGCAGCTTAGGGTCCGCAGGGAGGGTTTCACCCCTCCACTTT
TRBV19	TRBJ2-1	16	NA	NA	CASSIVPGSSYNEQFF	TGTGCCAGTAGTATAGTCCCGGGCAGCTCCTACAATGAGCAGTTCTTC
TRBV29-1	TRBJ1-3	14	NA	TRBD1	CSVGTGLSGNTIYF	TGCAGCGTTGGGACAGGCCTCTCTGGAAACACCATATATTTT
TRBV5-1	TRBJ2-1	13	NA	NA	CASSFAGTNEQFF	TGCGCCAGCAGCTTCGCCGGGACAAATGAGCAGTTCTTC
TRBV4-1	TRBJ2-1	16	NA	NA	CASRVGRSEYYNEQFF	TGCGCCAGCAGGGTAGGAAGAAGCGAGTACTACAATGAGCAGTTCTTC
TRBV7-2	TRBJ2-1	18	few	NA	CASSWTYSFSSSYNEQFF	TGTGCCAGCAGTTGGACATATTCATTTTCCAGCTCCTACAATGAGCAGTTCTTC
TRBV7-8	TRBJ2-2	15	few	NA	CASSLLQGPTGELFF	TGTGCCAGCAGCTTACTGCAGGGTCCCACCGGGGAGCTGTTTTTT
TRBV6-5	TRBJ1-5	15	few	TRBD1	CASSYPTGESQPQHF	TGTGCCAGCAGTTACCCGACAGGGGAGAGTCAGCCCCAGCATTTT
TRBV10-3	TRBJ2-7	15	NA	NA	CAISGGARSSYEQYF	TGTGCCATCAGTGGTGGGGCTAGAAGCTCCTACGAGCAGTACTTC
TRBV19	TRBJ2-5	13	NA	NA	CASSYTAIETQYF	TGTGCCAGTAGTTACACAGCAATCGAGACCCAGTACTTC
TRBV5-1	TRBJ1-4	16	NA	TRBD1	CASSLAVTGVGEKLFF	TGCGCCAGCAGCTTGGCAGTTACAGGGGTCGGAGAAAAACTGTTTTTT
TRBV6-4	TRBJ1-1	14	NA	NA	CASRGGGANTEAFF	TGTGCCAGCAGGGGAGGGGGAGCGAACACTGAAGCTTTCTTT
TRBV19	TRBJ2-1	15	once	NA	CASSIPDRPGDEQFF	TGTGCCAGTAGTATCCCCGACAGGCCAGGGGATGAGCAGTTCTTC
TRBV19	TRBJ2-7	15	NA	TRBD2	CASSIGRREGTEQYF	TGTGCCAGTAGTATAGGACGACGGGAGGGAACCGAGCAGTACTTC
TRBV6-1	TRBJ2-5	13	NA	NA	CASSVQEAETQYF	TGTGCCAGCAGTGTTCAGGAGGCCGAGACCCAGTACTTC
TRBV4-1	TRBJ2-3	15	NA	NA	CASSLTGTSTDTQYF	TGCGCCAGCAGCCTGACAGGGACTAGCACAGATACGCAGTATTTT
TRBV19	TRBJ1-6	12	NA	NA	CASSISASPLHF	TGTGCCAGTAGTATTTCAGCCTCACCCCTCCACTTT
TRBV5-6	TRBJ1-3	16	NA	NA	CASSPSTGGIGNTIYF	TGTGCCAGCAGCCCCTCGACAGGCGGTATCGGAAACACCATATATTTT
TRBV7-2	TRBJ1-5	16	NA	NA	CASSWEGTQSNQPQHF	TGTGCCAGCAGCTGGGAAGGGACACAATCCAATCAGCCCCAGCATTTT
TRBV19	TRBJ1-2	13	NA	TRBD1	CASSGQGASGYTF	TGTGCCAGTAGTGGGCAGGGGGCCAGTGGCTACACCTTC
TRBV7-7	TRBJ2-6	14	NA	NA	CASSPDSGANVLTF	TGTGCTAGCAGCCCCGACTCTGGGGCCAACGTCCTGACTTTC
TRBV20-1	TRBJ1-3	11	NA	NA	CSAYSGNTIYF	TGCAGTGCCTATTCTGGAAACACCATATATTTT
TRBV9	TRBJ1-2	15	NA	NA	CASSVQGGPGYGYTF	TGTGCCAGCAGCGTCCAGGGAGGGCCTGGCTATGGCTACACCTTC
TRBV5-1	TRBJ1-4	15	NA	NA	CASKALISTNEKLFF	TGCGCCAGTAAGGCCCTAATTTCGACTAATGAAAAACTGTTTTTT
TRBV9	TRBJ1-3	14	once	TRBD1	CASTGTGSGNTIYF	TGTGCCAGCACCGGGACAGGGAGTGGAAACACCATATATTTT
TRBV19	TRBJ2-1	13	NA	NA	CASSMDRDNEQFF	TGTGCCAGTAGTATGGATAGGGACAATGAGCAGTTCTTC
TRBV2	TRBJ2-7	13	NA	NA	CASSEPFSYEQYF	TGTGCCAGCAGTGAGCCCTTCTCCTACGAGCAGTACTTC
TRBV6-5	TRBJ1-1	16	NA	NA	CASSYSGGRMNTEAFF	TGTGCCAGCAGTTACTCAGGGGGGCGAATGAACACTGAAGCTTTCTTT
TRBV7-2	TRBJ2-7	14	NA	NA	CASSTQPKAYEQYF	TGTGCCAGCAGCACACAGCCGAAAGCCTACGAGCAGTACTTC
TRBV19	TRBJ2-2	14	NA	NA	CASSTDLNTGELFF	TGTGCCAGTAGTACGGATTTGAACACCGGGGAGCTGTTTTTT
TRBV6-1	TRBJ1-5	14	NA	NA	CASRQVMGNQPQHF	TGTGCCAGCAGACAGGTAATGGGCAATCAGCCCCAGCATTTT
TRBV5-1	TRBJ2-3	12	once	NA	CASSLARDTQYF	TGCGCCAGCAGCTTGGCCAGAGATACGCAGTATTTT
TRBV9	TRBJ2-7	13	NA	NA	CASSVGVGYEQYF	TGTGCCAGCAGCGTGGGGGTAGGCTACGAGCAGTACTTC
TRBV30	TRBJ2-1	11	NA	NA	CAWRQYNEQFF	TGTGCCTGGAGACAGTACAATGAGCAGTTCTTC
TRBV19	TRBJ1-2	14	NA	NA	CASSMGVANYGYTF	TGTGCCAGTAGTATGGGAGTGGCCAACTATGGCTACACCTTC
TRBV18	TRBJ1-4	14	NA	TRBD1	CASSMDRRGEKLFF	TGTGCCAGCTCAATGGACAGGAGGGGTGAAAAACTGTTTTTT
TRBV9	TRBJ1-1	14	NA	NA	CASNLFDGNTEAFF	TGTGCCAGCAACCTCTTTGACGGGAACACTGAAGCTTTCTTT
TRBV7-2	TRBJ2-3	15	NA	NA	CASSLALQNTDTQYF	TGTGCCAGCAGCTTAGCGCTCCAGAACACAGATACGCAGTATTTT
TRBV5-1	TRBJ2-7	14	NA	NA	CASSLGAGAYEQYF	TGCGCCAGCAGCTTGGGAGCAGGAGCCTACGAGCAGTACTTC
TRBV9	TRBJ2-3	13	NA	NA	CASSVAGADTQYF	TGTGCCAGCAGCGTAGCAGGAGCAGATACGCAGTATTTT
TRBV11-2	TRBJ2-5	15	NA	TRBD1	CASSLESTGEQTQYF	TGTGCCAGCAGCTTAGAGTCGACAGGGGAACAGACCCAGTACTTC
TRBV27	TRBJ1-5	21	NA	TRBD1	CASSARGPLGIGTGTGQPQHF	TGTGCCAGCAGTGCAAGGGGTCCTTTGGGGATCGGGACAGGGACGGGTCAGCCCCAGCATTTT
TRBV19	TRBJ1-3	17	NA	NA	CASSIDREGLSGNTIYF	TGTGCCAGTAGTATAGATCGGGAAGGCCTCTCTGGAAACACCATATATTTT
TRBV5-6	TRBJ2-7	15	NA	TRBD1	CASSFPGTGYGEQYF	TGTGCCAGCAGCTTTCCCGGGACAGGGTACGGAGAGCAGTACTTC
TRBV18	TRBJ1-2	16	NA	NA	CASSPSADTTNYGYTF	TGTGCCAGCTCACCATCGGCAGATACAACTAACTATGGCTACACCTTC
TRBV4-1	TRBJ1-1	15	once	NA	CASSRPDGGNTEAFF	TGCGCCAGCAGCCGACCGGACGGGGGTAACACTGAAGCTTTCTTT
TRBV10-1	TRBJ1-1	16	NA	TRBD1	CASSDPGQGQGTEAFF	TGCGCCAGCAGTGACCCTGGACAGGGGCAGGGGACTGAAGCTTTCTTT
TRBV4-3	TRBJ2-3	18	NA	TRBD2	CASSQEWASGGEEDTQYF	TGCGCCAGCAGCCAAGAATGGGCGAGCGGGGGGGAAGAAGATACGCAGTATTTT
TRBV15	TRBJ2-5	14	NA	NA	CATSRENGLETQYF	TGTGCCACCAGCAGAGAAAATGGGTTGGAGACCCAGTACTTC
TRBV6-5	TRBJ1-2	13	NA	NA	CASRKGRGNGYTF	TGTGCCAGTCGAAAGGGAAGGGGAAATGGCTACACCTTC
TRBV5-1	TRBJ1-6	18	NA	NA	CASSRWARGQNTNSPLHF	TGCGCCAGCAGCCGTTGGGCCCGGGGGCAAAATACCAATTCACCCCTCCACTTT
TRBV9	TRBJ1-3	20	NA	TRBD1	CASSASRDRSHGASGNTIYF	TGTGCCAGCAGCGCTTCCCGGGACAGGTCTCACGGGGCCTCTGGAAACACCATATATTTT
TRBV7-6	TRBJ2-3	16	NA	TRBD1	CASSLGQGSSTDTQYF	TGTGCCAGCAGCTTAGGACAGGGTAGTTCGACAGATACGCAGTATTTT
TRBV5-6	TRBJ2-7	14	NA	TRBD1	CASSSRQGWSEQYF	TGTGCCAGCAGCTCCAGACAGGGTTGGAGCGAGCAGTACTTC
TRBV11-2	TRBJ1-5	12	NA	NA	CASSPTNQPQHF	TGTGCCAGCAGCCCCACTAATCAGCCCCAGCATTTT
TRBV5-4	TRBJ2-3	15	NA	NA	CASSLGSSRTDTQYF	TGTGCCAGCAGCTTGGGGTCCTCCCGCACAGATACGCAGTATTTT